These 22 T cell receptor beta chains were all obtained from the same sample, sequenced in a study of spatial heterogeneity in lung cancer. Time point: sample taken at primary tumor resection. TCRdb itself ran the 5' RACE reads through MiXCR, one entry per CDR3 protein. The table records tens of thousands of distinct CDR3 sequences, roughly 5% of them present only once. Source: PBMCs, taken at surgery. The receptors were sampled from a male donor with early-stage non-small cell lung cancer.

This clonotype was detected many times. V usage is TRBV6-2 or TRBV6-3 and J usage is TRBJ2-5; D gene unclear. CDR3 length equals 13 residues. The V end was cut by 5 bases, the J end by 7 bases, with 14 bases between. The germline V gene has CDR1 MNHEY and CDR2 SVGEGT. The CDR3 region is CASSRLGGGTQYF. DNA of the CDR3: TGTGCCAGCAGTCGACTCGGTGGCGGGACCCAGTACTTC.

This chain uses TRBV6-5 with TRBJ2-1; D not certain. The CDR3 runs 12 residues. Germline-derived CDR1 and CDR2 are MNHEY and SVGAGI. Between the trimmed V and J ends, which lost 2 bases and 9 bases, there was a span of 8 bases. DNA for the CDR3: TGTGCCAGCAGTTACAGTAGGACTGAGCAGTTCTTC. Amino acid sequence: CASSYSRTEQFF.

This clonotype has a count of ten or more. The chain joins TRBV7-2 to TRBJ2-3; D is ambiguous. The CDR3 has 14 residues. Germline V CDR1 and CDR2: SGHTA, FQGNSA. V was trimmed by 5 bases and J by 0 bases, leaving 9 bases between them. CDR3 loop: CASSTPKSTDTQYF. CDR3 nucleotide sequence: TGTGCCAGCAGCACCCCTAAGAGCACAGATACGCAGTATTTT.

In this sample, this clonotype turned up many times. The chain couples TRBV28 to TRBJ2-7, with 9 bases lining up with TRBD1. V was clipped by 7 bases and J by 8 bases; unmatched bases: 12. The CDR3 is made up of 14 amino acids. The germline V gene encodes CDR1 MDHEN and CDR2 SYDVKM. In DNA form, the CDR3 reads TGTGCCAGCACCCCCCCCGGGACAGGGTACAAGCAGTACTTC. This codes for CASTPPGTGYKQYF.

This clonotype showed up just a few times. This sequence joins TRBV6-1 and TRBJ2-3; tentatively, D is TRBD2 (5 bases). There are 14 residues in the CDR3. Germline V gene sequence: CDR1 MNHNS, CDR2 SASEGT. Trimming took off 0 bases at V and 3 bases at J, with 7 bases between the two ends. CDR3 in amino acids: CASSEAPGTDTQYF. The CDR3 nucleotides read TGTGCCAGCAGTGAAGCGCCGGGGACAGATACGCAGTATTTT.

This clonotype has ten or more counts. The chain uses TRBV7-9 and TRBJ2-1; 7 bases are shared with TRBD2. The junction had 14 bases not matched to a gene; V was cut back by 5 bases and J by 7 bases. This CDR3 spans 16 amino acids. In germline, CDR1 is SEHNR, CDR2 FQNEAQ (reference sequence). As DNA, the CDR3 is TGTGCCAGCAGCGCTGGGGGAAGCGGGAAAAATAATGAGCAGTTCTTC. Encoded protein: CASSAGGSGKNNEQFF.

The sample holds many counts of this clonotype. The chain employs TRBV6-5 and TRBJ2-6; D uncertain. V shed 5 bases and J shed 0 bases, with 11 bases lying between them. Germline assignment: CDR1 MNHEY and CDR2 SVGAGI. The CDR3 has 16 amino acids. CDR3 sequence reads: CASSLYPSSGANVLTF. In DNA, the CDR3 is TGTGCCAGCAGTCTCTACCCCAGCTCTGGGGCCAACGTCCTGACTTTC.

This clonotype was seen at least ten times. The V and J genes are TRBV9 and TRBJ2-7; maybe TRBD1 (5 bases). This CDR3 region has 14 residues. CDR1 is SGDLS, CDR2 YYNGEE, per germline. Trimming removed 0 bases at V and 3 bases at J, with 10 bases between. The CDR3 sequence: CASSVGQIHYEQYF. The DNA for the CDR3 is TGTGCCAGCAGCGTAGGACAGATCCACTACGAGCAGTACTTC. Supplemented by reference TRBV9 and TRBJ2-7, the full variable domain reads DSGVTQTPKHLITATGQRVTLRCSPRSGDLSVYWYQQSLDQGLQFLIQYYNGEERAKGNILERFSAQQFPDLHSELNLSSLELGDSALYFCASSVGQIHYEQYFGPGTRLTVT.

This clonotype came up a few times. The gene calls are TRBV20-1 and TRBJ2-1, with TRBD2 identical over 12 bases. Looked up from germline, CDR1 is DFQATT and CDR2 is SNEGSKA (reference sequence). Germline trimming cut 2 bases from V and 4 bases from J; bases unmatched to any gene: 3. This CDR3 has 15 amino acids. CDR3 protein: CSARHGLAGYNEQFF. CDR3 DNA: TGCAGTGCTAGACACGGACTAGCGGGATACAATGAGCAGTTCTTC.

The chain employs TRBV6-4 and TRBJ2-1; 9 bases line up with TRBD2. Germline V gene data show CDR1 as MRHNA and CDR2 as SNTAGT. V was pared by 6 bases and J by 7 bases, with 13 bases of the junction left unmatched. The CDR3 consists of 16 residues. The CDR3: CASSFLAGAVRNEQFF. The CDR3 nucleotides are TGTGCCAGCAGCTTTTTAGCGGGAGCGGTTAGGAATGAGCAGTTCTTC.

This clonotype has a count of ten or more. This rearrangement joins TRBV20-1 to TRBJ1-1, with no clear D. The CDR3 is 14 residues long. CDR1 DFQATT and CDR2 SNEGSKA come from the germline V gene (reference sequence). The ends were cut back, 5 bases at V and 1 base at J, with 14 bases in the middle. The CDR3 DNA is TGCAGTGCTCCCCGAGAGAATCGGAACACTGAAGCTTTCTTT. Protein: CSAPRENRNTEAFF.

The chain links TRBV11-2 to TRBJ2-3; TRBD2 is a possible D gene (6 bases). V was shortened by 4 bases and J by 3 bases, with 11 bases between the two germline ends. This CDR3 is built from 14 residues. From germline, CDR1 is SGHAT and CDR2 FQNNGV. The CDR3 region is CASSSWGLTDTQYF. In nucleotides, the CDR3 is TGTGCCAGCAGCTCTTGGGGACTTACAGATACGCAGTATTTT.

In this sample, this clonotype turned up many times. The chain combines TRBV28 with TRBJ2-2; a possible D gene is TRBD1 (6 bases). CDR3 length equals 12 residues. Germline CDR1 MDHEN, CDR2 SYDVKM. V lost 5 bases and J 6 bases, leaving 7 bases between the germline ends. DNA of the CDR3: TGTGCCAGCAGTACAGGGCCCGGGGAGCTGTTTTTT. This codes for CASSTGPGELFF.

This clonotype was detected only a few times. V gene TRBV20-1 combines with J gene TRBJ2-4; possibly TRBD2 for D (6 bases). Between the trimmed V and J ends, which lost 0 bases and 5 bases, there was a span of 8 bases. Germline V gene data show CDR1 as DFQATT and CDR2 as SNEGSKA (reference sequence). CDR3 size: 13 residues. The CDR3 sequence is CSARDGGENIQYF. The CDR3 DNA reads TGCAGTGCTAGAGATGGAGGGGAAAACATTCAGTACTTC.

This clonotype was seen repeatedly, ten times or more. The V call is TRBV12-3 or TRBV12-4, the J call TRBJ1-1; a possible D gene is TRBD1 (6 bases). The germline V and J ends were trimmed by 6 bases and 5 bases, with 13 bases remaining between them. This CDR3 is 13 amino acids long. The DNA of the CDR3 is TGTGCCAGCAGGCGGGACACAGGGACTGAAGCTTTCTTT. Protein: CASRRDTGTEAFF.

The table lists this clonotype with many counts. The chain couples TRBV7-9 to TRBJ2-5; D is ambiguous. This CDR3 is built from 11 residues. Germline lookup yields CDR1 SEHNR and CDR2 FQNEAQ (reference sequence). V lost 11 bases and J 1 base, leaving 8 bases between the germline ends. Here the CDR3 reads CASGVQETQYF. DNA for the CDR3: TGTGCCTCGGGCGTCCAAGAGACCCAGTACTTC.

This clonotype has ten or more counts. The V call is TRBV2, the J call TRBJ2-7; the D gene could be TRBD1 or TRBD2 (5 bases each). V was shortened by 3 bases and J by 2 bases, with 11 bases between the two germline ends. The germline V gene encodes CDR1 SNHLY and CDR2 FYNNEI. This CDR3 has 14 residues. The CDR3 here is CASSEFGGAYEQYF. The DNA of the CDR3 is TGTGCCAGCAGTGAGTTTGGGGGTGCCTACGAGCAGTACTTC.

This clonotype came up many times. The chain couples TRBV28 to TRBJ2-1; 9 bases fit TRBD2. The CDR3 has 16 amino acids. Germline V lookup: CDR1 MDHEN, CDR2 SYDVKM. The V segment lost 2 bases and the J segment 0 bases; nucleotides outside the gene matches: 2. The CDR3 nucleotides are TGTGCCAGCAGTTTAACTAGCGGGCGCTCCTACAATGAGCAGTTCTTC. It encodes CASSLTSGRSYNEQFF.

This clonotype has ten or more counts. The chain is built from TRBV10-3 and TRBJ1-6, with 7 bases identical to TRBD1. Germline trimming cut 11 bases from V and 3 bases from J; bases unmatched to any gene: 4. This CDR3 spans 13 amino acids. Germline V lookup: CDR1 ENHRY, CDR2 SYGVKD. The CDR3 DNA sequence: TGTGCCGGAGGGACAGACTATAATTCACCCCTCCACTTT. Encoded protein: CAGGTDYNSPLHF.

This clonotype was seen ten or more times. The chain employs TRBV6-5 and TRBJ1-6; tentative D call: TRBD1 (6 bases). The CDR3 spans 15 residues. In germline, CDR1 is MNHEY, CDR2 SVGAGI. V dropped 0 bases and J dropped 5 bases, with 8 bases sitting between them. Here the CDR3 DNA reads TGTGCCAGCAGTTACTCCGGACAGCATAATTCACCCCTCCACTTT. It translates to CASSYSGQHNSPLHF.

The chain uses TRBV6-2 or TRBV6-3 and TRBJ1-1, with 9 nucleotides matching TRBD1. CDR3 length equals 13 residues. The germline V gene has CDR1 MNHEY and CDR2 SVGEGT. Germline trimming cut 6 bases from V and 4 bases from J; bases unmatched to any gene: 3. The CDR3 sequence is CASRGQGSTEAFF. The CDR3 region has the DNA TGTGCCAGCAGGGGACAGGGAAGCACTGAAGCTTTCTTT.

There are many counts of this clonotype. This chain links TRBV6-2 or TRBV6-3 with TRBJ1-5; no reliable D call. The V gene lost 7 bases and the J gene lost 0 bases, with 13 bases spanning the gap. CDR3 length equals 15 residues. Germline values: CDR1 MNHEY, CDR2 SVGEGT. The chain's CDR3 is CASTGVGYSNQPQHF. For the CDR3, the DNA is TGTGCCAGCACGGGAGTGGGGTATAGCAATCAGCCCCAGCATTTT.